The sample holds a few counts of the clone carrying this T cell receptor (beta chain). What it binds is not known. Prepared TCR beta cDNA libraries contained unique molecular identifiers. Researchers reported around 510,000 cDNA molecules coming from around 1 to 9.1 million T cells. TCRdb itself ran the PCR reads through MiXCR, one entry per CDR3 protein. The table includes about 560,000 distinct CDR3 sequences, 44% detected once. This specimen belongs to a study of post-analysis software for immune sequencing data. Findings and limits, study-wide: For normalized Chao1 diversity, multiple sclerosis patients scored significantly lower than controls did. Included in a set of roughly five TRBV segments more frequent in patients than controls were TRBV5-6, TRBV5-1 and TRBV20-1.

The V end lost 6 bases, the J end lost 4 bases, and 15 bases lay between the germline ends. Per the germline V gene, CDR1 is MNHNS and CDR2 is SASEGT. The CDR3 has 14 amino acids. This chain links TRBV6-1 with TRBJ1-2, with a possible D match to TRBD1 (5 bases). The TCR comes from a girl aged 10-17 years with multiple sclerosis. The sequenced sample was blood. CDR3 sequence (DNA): TGTGCCAGCAGGACGTGGGGGGTTTCCTATGGCTACACCTTC. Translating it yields CASRTWGVSYGYTF.